This T cell receptor (beta chain) was sequenced during a study of T cell changes during pregnancy in multiple sclerosis. The assay was immunoSEQ multiplex PCR, and TCRdb's table has in-frame clones only and misses some. Of fewer than 80,000 clones listed, 85% to 95% are singletons. The CDR3 totals 15 residues. V lost 2 bases, J lost 6 bases, and 17 bases lay in between. CDR1 is SGHRS, CDR2 YFSETQ, per germline. The V call is TRBV5-1, the J call TRBJ1-2; D is ambiguous. The specimen was peripheral blood, collected in the third trimester of pregnancy. This sequence was found in a female donor in good health, enrolled as a control in a pregnancy study. This chain's CDR3 is CASSLSSDYTDGYTF. In DNA form, the CDR3 reads TGCGCCAGCAGCTTATCGTCGGACTACACGGATGGCTACACCTTC.